Below, 24 T cell receptor beta chains from the same sample are listed, as sequenced in a study of regulatory T cells in long-lasting Graves disease. Stated time point: persistent/refractory GD, antithyroid drugs over 5 years with positive TRAb. PBMC-derived RNA was used for the TCR library. To make TCR beta libraries, researchers used iRepertoire HTBI primers and Arm-PCR of CDR3 regions. TCRdb re-derived calls from the multiplex PCR reads in MiXCR, one entry per CDR3 protein. The table lists a few hundred thousand distinct CDR3 sequences, roughly 23% of them singletons. The source material was peripheral blood mononuclear cells (PBMCs), sampled when the disease was refractory, from a patient treated with antithyroid drugs. The receptor set was obtained from a female donor with Graves disease.

This chain joins TRBV2 and TRBJ2-1, with 12 positions matching TRBD1. Germline CDR1 and CDR2: SNHLY and FYNNEI. This CDR3 region has 18 residues. V gave up 4 bases and J gave up 2 bases; unmatched junction bases: 9. Here the CDR3 DNA reads TGTGCCAGCAGTGTTCCCGGGACAGGGGGCCGAACCTACAATGAGCAGTTCTTC. It codes for CASSVPGTGGRTYNEQFF.

At least ten counts were recorded for this clonotype. The chain joins TRBV12-3 or TRBV12-4 to TRBJ2-5; D is perhaps TRBD2 (6 bases). V shed 3 bases and J shed 3 bases, with 11 bases lying between them. The CDR3 runs 14 residues. The CDR3 nucleotides read TGTGCCAGCAGTTTTTTACCGGGGGAAGAGACCCAGTACTTC. Residues: CASSFLPGEETQYF.

This clonotype has more than one count but fewer than ten. The V and J genes are TRBV6-1 and TRBJ2-5, with no clear D. The V gene's germline CDR1 is MNHNS and CDR2 SASEGT. There are 13 residues in the CDR3. Trimming shortened V by 7 bases and J by 5 bases, and 14 bases separated the two germline ends. The CDR3 DNA reads as TGTGCCAGCACCCTCGACCAAATCGAGACCCAGTACTTC. It is translated as CASTLDQIETQYF.

The V call is TRBV9, the J call TRBJ2-5, with 11 bases fitting TRBD2. There are 15 residues in the CDR3. J gave up 5 bases and V 4 bases, and 7 bases lay outside the gene matches. The germline gives CDR1 SGDLS, CDR2 YYNGEE. Here the CDR3 reads CASSTVAGGLETQYF. The CDR3 nucleotides read TGTGCCAGCAGCACCGTAGCGGGAGGGCTGGAGACCCAGTACTTC. Full variable domain (outside the CDR3, taken from reference TRBV9 and TRBJ2-5): DSGVTQTPKHLITATGQRVTLRCSPRSGDLSVYWYQQSLDQGLQFLIQYYNGEERAKGNILERFSAQQFPDLHSELNLSSLELGDSALYFCASSTVAGGLETQYFGPGTRLLVL.

The chain carries TRBV20-1 and TRBJ2-5, with 14 bases lining up with TRBD2. The J call may be wrong; the DNA end is better matched by TRBJ2-1. The CDR3 is made up of 13 amino acids. Germline V gives CDR1 DFQATT, CDR2 SNEGSKA (reference sequence). CDR3 region: CSAKSGLAGGQFF. The CDR3 region has the DNA TGCAGTGCAAAATCAGGACTAGCGGGAGGGCAGTTCTTC.

The gene calls are TRBV24-1 and TRBJ1-5, with a tentative D call TRBD1 (5 bases). With 0 bases removed from V and 5 bases from J, the gap between germline ends came to 7 bases. The CDR3 totals 14 residues. The germline V gene encodes CDR1 KGHDR and CDR2 SFDVKD. CDR3 coding DNA: TGTGCCACCAGTGATTTGTCGGGGGATCAGCCCCAGCATTTT. Its protein product is CATSDLSGDQPQHF.

This clonotype was seen many times. The chain is built from TRBV12-3 or TRBV12-4 and TRBJ1-6, with 7 bases matching TRBD1. The trim removed 4 bases at V and 5 bases at J, leaving 11 bases unmatched. The CDR3 totals 17 residues. CDR3 sequence: CASSSLRQGWNNSPLHF. Here the CDR3 DNA reads TGTGCCAGCAGTTCCTTGAGACAGGGTTGGAATAATTCACCCCTCCACTTT.

This clonotype is a singleton in its sample. J is TRBJ2-7 and V is TRBV20-1, with D possibly called TRBD1 or TRBD2 (5 bases each). This CDR3 is 11 amino acids long. The V gene's germline CDR1 is DFQATT and CDR2 SNEGSKA (reference sequence). The ends were cut back, 3 bases at V and 6 bases at J, with 9 bases in the middle. CDR3 coding DNA: TGCAGTGCTAGCAGAGGGGCCGAGCAGTACTTC. This codes for CSASRGAEQYF.

This rearrangement joins TRBV11-1 to TRBJ2-1; unclear D gene. The V end was cut by 1 base, the J end by 8 bases, with 6 bases between. CDR3 length equals 12 residues. The germline CDR1 and CDR2 sequences are SGHAT and FQDESV (reference sequence). This chain's CDR3 is CASSLVLYEQFF. CDR3 DNA sequence: TGTGCCAGCAGCTTAGTTCTTTATGAGCAGTTCTTC.

The table lists this clonotype with many counts. The V call is TRBV15, the J call TRBJ1-5, with a possible D match to TRBD1 (6 bases). The V and J ends lost 0 bases and 4 bases respectively, with 10 bases between them. Germline assignment: CDR1 LNHNV and CDR2 YYDKDF (reference sequence). The CDR3 runs 15 residues. For the CDR3, the DNA is TGTGCCACCAGCAGAGATCTAGGGGGGAATCAGCCCCAGCATTTT. Translated, it gives CATSRDLGGNQPQHF.

This clonotype was observed at least ten times. The gene calls are TRBV28 and TRBJ1-3, with unresolved D. Trimming removed 7 bases at V and 2 bases at J, with 9 bases between. This CDR3 is built from 13 residues. CDR1 is MDHEN and CDR2 is SYDVKM in the germline V gene. CDR3 nucleotides: TGTGCCAGCAAAGGCGGGGCTGGAAACACCATATATTTT. Encoded protein: CASKGGAGNTIYF.

This clonotype was detected many times. The chain recombines TRBV28 with TRBJ1-1; TRBD1 matches 9 bases. The V gene end was trimmed by 3 bases and the J gene end by 4 bases; junction bases not matched to a gene: 6. In germline, CDR1 is MDHEN, CDR2 SYDVKM. The CDR3 totals 15 residues. In DNA, the CDR3 is TGTGCCAGCAGTTTCGCCACAGGGGGCGGCACTGAAGCTTTCTTT. This codes for CASSFATGGGTEAFF.

This clonotype was counted between two and nine times. The gene calls are TRBV5-5 and TRBJ2-7; D possibly corresponds to TRBD1 (5 bases). This CDR3 has 14 residues. V lost 0 bases to trimming and J lost 5 bases, with 12 bases between them. Germline assignment: CDR1 SGHKS and CDR2 YYEKEE (reference sequence). The CDR3 DNA follows: TGTGCCAGCAGCTTGGGGGCAGGGAACGACGAGCAGTACTTC. It codes for CASSLGAGNDEQYF.

This clonotype has a count of ten or more. The rearrangement uses TRBV18 and TRBJ2-7; D uncertain. Germline loops: CDR1 KGHSH, CDR2 LQKENI. V was shortened by 4 bases and J by 7 bases, with 11 bases between the two germline ends. The CDR3 loop spans 12 amino acids. This chain's CDR3 is CASSQWVGEQYF. The CDR3 bases are TGTGCCAGCTCACAGTGGGTAGGGGAGCAGTACTTC.

Concerning this clonotype itself: A read error may be the cause here, since a much bigger clone is one base away. The CDR3 does not end in the conserved phenylalanine or tryptophan, so this is likely a read error. The chain has TRBV2 and TRBJ1-2, with no clear D. V was trimmed by 6 bases and J by 0 bases, leaving 14 bases between them. Germline assignment: CDR1 SNHLY and CDR2 FYNNEI. This CDR3 has 15 residues. CDR3 nucleotides: TGTGCCAGCAGCTTAGGCGGAGGGTCTAACTATGGCTACACCCTC. It codes for CASSLGGGSNYGYTL.

This clonotype was detected a few times. This sequence joins TRBV28 and TRBJ1-1, with D hard to call. V lost 5 bases and J 4 bases, leaving 11 bases between the germline ends. This CDR3 comprises 13 residues. The V gene's germline CDR1 is MDHEN and CDR2 SYDVKM. CDR3 DNA sequence: TGTGCCAGCAGTAGACCCCTTCTCACTGAAGCTTTCTTT. Its translation is CASSRPLLTEAFF.

This clonotype has a count of ten or more. The CDR3 loop is CASRLAGRSTTQYF. The DNA of the CDR3 is TGTGCCAGCAGACTAGCGGGGAGGTCGACGACCCAGTACTTC. The V gene is TRBV7-2, the J gene TRBJ2-5, with TRBD2 matching 10 bases. The length of the CDR3 is 14 residues. Germline loops: CDR1 SGHTA, CDR2 FQGNSA. V lost 6 bases, J lost 7 bases, and 8 bases stayed unmatched.

Details on this clonotype: Its ends do not fully match the called genes, so a read error is possible. This chain links TRBV28 with TRBJ2-5, with a weak D call TRBD2 (5 bases). CDR1 is MDHEN, CDR2 SYDVKM, per germline. The CDR3 runs to 14 residues. The DNA of the CDR3 is TGTGCCAGCAGTTTATTTTCGGGGTGGAATGAGCAGTCCTTC. This gives the protein CASSLFSGWNEQSF.

This clonotype showed up just a few times. The chain combines TRBV7-2 with TRBJ2-6; no clear D. CDR1 is SGHTA and CDR2 is FQGNSA in the germline V gene. Trimming took 5 bases from V and 2 from J, leaving 10 bases between them. The CDR3 runs to 15 residues. This chain's CDR3 is CASSPRTAGANVLTF. For the CDR3, the DNA is TGTGCCAGCAGCCCGCGAACAGCTGGGGCCAACGTCCTGACTTTC.

This clonotype has just one count. The chain carries TRBV19 and TRBJ2-1; no clear D gene. Germline V CDR1 and CDR2: LNHDA, SQIVND (reference sequence). This CDR3 has 12 amino acids. The V end was cut by 0 bases, the J end by 8 bases, with 5 bases between. The DNA of the CDR3 is TGTGCCAGTAGTATAGATGGGGATGAGCAGTTCTTC. Its protein is CASSIDGDEQFF.

This clonotype was found many times. The V gene is TRBV7-2, the J gene TRBJ1-1; no clear D. Trimming removed 4 bases from V and 5 bases from J, with 11 bases in between. The CDR3 runs 13 residues. Per germline, CDR1 SGHTA and CDR2 FQGNSA. CDR3 sequence (DNA): TGTGCCAGCAGCTCGACCCGGGCGACTGAAGCTTTCTTT. Amino acid sequence: CASSSTRATEAFF. Drawing the rest from reference TRBV7-2 and TRBJ1-1, the complete variable domain is GAGVSQSPSNKVTEKGKDVELRCDPISGHTALYWYRQSLGQGLEFLIYFQGNSAPDKSGLPSDRFSAERTGGSVSTLTIQRTQQEDSAVYLCASSSTRATEAFFGQGTRLTVV.

This clonotype was seen at least ten times. CDR3 sequence: CASSLMGSTEAFF. CDR3 in DNA: TGTGCCAGCAGCTTAATGGGGAGCACTGAAGCTTTCTTT. J is TRBJ1-1 and V is TRBV11-3; D is unresolved. Germline V lookup: CDR1 SGHNT, CDR2 YENEEA. V lost 2 bases and J lost 4, with 8 bases in between. The CDR3 is 13 amino acids.

The gene calls are TRBV6-1 and TRBJ1-4, with 9 bases fitting TRBD1. The V gene end was trimmed by 8 bases and the J gene end by 8 bases; junction bases not matched to a gene: 3. The germline V gene has CDR1 MNHNS and CDR2 SASEGT. There are 12 residues in the CDR3. CDR3 sequence: CASDRGREKLFF. The DNA for the CDR3 is TGTGCCAGCGACAGGGGGAGAGAAAAACTGTTTTTT.

This clonotype was seen many times. This chain uses TRBV28 with TRBJ2-5, with 11 nucleotides matching TRBD2. CDR1 and CDR2 (germline): MDHEN, SYDVKM. Unmatched junction bases numbered 8, after V lost 6 bases and J lost 5 bases. The CDR3 sequence is 15 residues long. CDR3 in DNA: TGTGCCAGCAGATCGGTAGCGGGAGGGCCGGAGACCCAGTACTTC. This sequence encodes CASRSVAGGPETQYF. Based on the CDR3 plus reference TRBV28 and TRBJ2-5, the full variable domain is DVKVTQSSRYLVKRTGEKVFLECVQDMDHENMFWYRQDPGLGLRLIYFSYDVKMKEKGDIPEGYSVSREKKERFSLILESASTNQTSMYLCASRSVAGGPETQYFGPGTRLLVL.